The 21 T cell receptor beta chains listed next were all sequenced from one sample in a study of shared clonotypes between healthy human individuals. The protocol was immunoSEQ multiplex PCR, while the TCRdb copy is restricted to in-frame clones and leaves out a portion. The table records millions of clones, approximately 94% of them present only once. Sequencing input: naive CD4+ T cells sorted from blood. The subset here: CD45RA+ positively selected. These receptors were collected from a man in his late teens or twenties in good health.

The chain combines TRBV9 with TRBJ1-1; a weak D match, TRBD1 (6 bases). This CDR3 comprises 14 residues. V was clipped by 0 bases and J by 4 bases, with 10 bases between them. The V gene's germline CDR1 is SGDLS and CDR2 YYNGEE. Written as DNA, the CDR3 is TGTGCCAGCAGCGTAGAAGGGGGGGCCACTGAAGCTTTCTTT. As protein: CASSVEGGATEAFF.

The rearrangement joins TRBV2 to TRBJ2-5; possible D gene TRBD1, 5 bases. Germline values: CDR1 SNHLY, CDR2 FYNNEI. The CDR3 is 14 residues long. Trimming shortened V by 0 bases and J by 7 bases, and 12 bases separated the two germline ends. Here the CDR3 reads CASSEAWGRGTQYF. The DNA for the CDR3 is TGTGCCAGCAGTGAAGCGTGGGGCCGTGGGACCCAGTACTTC.

J is TRBJ1-5 and V is TRBV25-1; 7 nucleotides match TRBD1. Losses at the gene ends were 5 bases for V and 2 bases for J; bases not matched to a gene: 0. This CDR3 region has 13 residues. Germline values: CDR1 MGHDK, CDR2 SYGVNS. The CDR3 loop reads CASSQGGNQPQHF. As DNA, the CDR3 is TGTGCCAGCAGTCAGGGGGGCAATCAGCCCCAGCATTTT. Full variable domain (missing parts from reference TRBV25-1 and TRBJ1-5): EADIYQTPRYLVIGTGKKITLECSQTMGHDKMYWYQQDPGMELHLIHYSYGVNSTEKGDLSSESTVSRIRTEHFPLTLESARPSHTSQYLCASSQGGNQPQHFGDGTRLSIL.

This clone was seen a single time. The chain combines TRBV6-5 with TRBJ2-7, with D perhaps TRBD2 (6 bases). This CDR3 region has 14 residues. V gave up 7 bases and J gave up 7 bases, with 20 bases separating them. CDR1 and CDR2 from the germline V gene are MNHEY and SVGAGI. This CDR3 reads CASTSRGAGGEQYF. The CDR3 DNA follows: TGTGCCAGCACCTCCCGTGGGGCTGGGGGGGAGCAGTACTTC.

The rearrangement uses TRBV7-3 and TRBJ2-7, with D possibly TRBD2 on 5 matching bases. Deletions cut 5 bases from V and 2 bases from J, with 10 bases between. The CDR3 runs 13 residues. CDR1 SGHTA and CDR2 FQGTGA come from the germline V gene. CDR3 sequence: CASSRGLPYEQYF. Written as DNA, the CDR3 is TGTGCCAGCAGCCGCGGGTTACCCTACGAGCAGTACTTC.

V and J are TRBV30 and TRBJ1-3; weak D call: TRBD1 (6 bases). V lost 3 bases and J lost 3, with 27 bases in between. This CDR3 is 19 amino acids long. Germline V gene lookup returns CDR1 GTSNPN and CDR2 SVGIG (reference sequence). The CDR3 sequence: CAWSELRGGGRGGGNTIYF. The DNA of the CDR3 is TGTGCCTGGAGCGAACTACGAGGGGGAGGACGGGGCGGTGGAAACACCATATATTTT.

The gene calls are TRBV7-6 and TRBJ1-1; D perhaps matches TRBD1 (6 bases). Trimming left V 4 bases short and J 2 bases short, with 8 bases between. The germline V gene encodes CDR1 SGHVS and CDR2 FNYEAQ. This CDR3 is built from 13 residues. CDR3 DNA sequence: TGTGCCAGCAGCTCACAGGGCAACACTGAAGCTTTCTTT. This codes for CASSSQGNTEAFF. Combining the CDR3 with reference TRBV7-6 and TRBJ1-1 gives the whole variable domain GAGVSQSPRYKVTKRGQDVALRCDPISGHVSLYWYRQALGQGPEFLTYFNYEAQQDKSGLPNDRFSAERPEGSISTLTIQRTEQRDSAMYRCASSSQGNTEAFFGQGTRLTVV.

The chain links TRBV5-1 to TRBJ2-1, with D maybe TRBD1 (5 bases). Germline CDR1 is SGHRS and CDR2 is YFSETQ. This CDR3 is 14 amino acids long. The V end was cut by 2 bases, the J end by 5 bases, with 11 bases between. CDR3 coding DNA: TGCGCCAGCAGCTTCGGACACCTAGACAATGAGCAGTTCTTC. Translation: CASSFGHLDNEQFF. Drawing the rest from reference TRBV5-1 and TRBJ2-1, the complete variable domain is KAGVTQTPRYLIKTRGQQVTLSCSPISGHRSVSWYQQTPGQGLQFLFEYFSETQRNKGNFPGRFSGRQFSNSRSEMNVSTLELGDSALYLCASSFGHLDNEQFFGPGTRLTVL.

The chain joins TRBV5-1 to TRBJ1-2; no clear D gene. Germline loops: CDR1 SGHRS, CDR2 YFSETQ. The CDR3 extends over 16 amino acids. The ends were cut back, 0 bases at V and 0 bases at J, with 12 bases in the middle. CDR3 DNA: TGCGCCAGCAGCTTGGACAACATCAAAGCTAACTATGGCTACACCTTC. The encoded protein is CASSLDNIKANYGYTF.

The rearrangement links TRBV4-1 to TRBJ1-3; TRBD1 aligns across 9 bases. Per the germline V gene, CDR1 is MGHRA and CDR2 is YSYEKL. This CDR3 contains 15 residues. V gave up 3 bases and J gave up 8 bases; unmatched junction bases: 8. CDR3 protein: CASSQGQGFRDTIYF. CDR3 coding DNA: TGCGCCAGCAGCCAGGGACAGGGTTTTCGCGACACCATATATTTT.

The CDR3 loop reads CASSWTGGRLFF. The CDR3 DNA reads as TGTGCCAGCAGCTGGACCGGCGGGAGACTGTTTTTT. The chain combines TRBV5-6 with TRBJ1-4; no reliable D call. The germline V gene has CDR1 SGHDT and CDR2 YYEEEE. V was trimmed by 3 bases and J by 13 bases, leaving 13 bases between them. The CDR3 has 12 residues. The whole variable domain, filled in from reference TRBV5-6 and TRBJ1-4, reads DAGVTQSPTHLIKTRGQQVTLRCSPKSGHDTVSWYQQALGQGPQFIFQYYEEEERQRGNFPDRFSGHQFPNYSSELNVNALLLGDSALYLCASSWTGGRLFFGSGTQLSVL.

The chain combines TRBV21-1 with TRBJ1-5. TRBV21-1 is listed as a pseudogene. The CDR3 runs to 13 residues. CDR3 sequence: CASSKSTNQPQHF. For the CDR3, the DNA is TGTGCCAGCAGCAAGTCAACTAATCAGCCCCAGCATTTT.

The chain is built from TRBV2 and TRBJ1-4, with D possibly matching TRBD1 (5 bases). Germline CDR1 reads SNHLY; CDR2 reads FYNNEI. Trimming took 1 base from V and 8 from J, leaving 14 bases between them. The CDR3 sequence is 15 residues long. The CDR3 DNA follows: TGTGCCAGCAGTGAAGTTTCCAGGGCCGGGGAAAAACTGTTTTTT. It codes for CASSEVSRAGEKLFF.

The rearrangement joins TRBV4-1 to TRBJ2-1; 14 nucleotides align to TRBD2. CDR3 length equals 15 residues. V lost 6 bases and J lost 6; bases outside the gene matches: 4. Germline-derived CDR1 and CDR2 are MGHRA and YSYEKL. In DNA form, the CDR3 reads TGCGCCAGCAGTGGGACTAGCGGGAGAGGCAATGAGCAGTTCTTC. As protein: CASSGTSGRGNEQFF.

This clone is a singleton in its sample. The chain links TRBV18 to TRBJ2-1, with 11 bases lining up with TRBD2. After removal of 0 bases from V and 4 bases from J, the junction contained 2 bases not matched to a gene. The germline gives CDR1 KGHSH, CDR2 LQKENI. The CDR3 length is 16 residues. The CDR3 DNA sequence: TGTGCCAGCTCACCACCGTCTAGCGGGGGGTACAATGAGCAGTTCTTC. Amino acids: CASSPPSSGGYNEQFF. Using reference TRBV18 and TRBJ2-1 for the parts outside the CDR3, the full variable domain is NAGVMQNPRHLVRRRGQEARLRCSPMKGHSHVYWYRQLPEEGLKFMVYLQKENIIDESGMPKERFSAEFPKEGPSILRIQQVVRGDSAAYFCASSPPSSGGYNEQFFGPGTRLTVL.

The genes are TRBV10-3 and TRBJ2-3, with D perhaps matching TRBD1 or TRBD2 (5 bases each). The CDR3 loop spans 14 amino acids. Trimming stripped 8 bases from V and 0 bases from J, with 12 bases between. CDR1 and CDR2 from the germline V gene are ENHRY and SYGVKD. CDR3 amino acids: CAIRGWQSTDTQYF. The DNA for the CDR3 is TGTGCCATCCGGGGCTGGCAAAGCACAGATACGCAGTATTTT.

The J gene is TRBJ2-4, the V gene TRBV30; maybe TRBD2 (6 bases). Between the trimmed V and J ends, which lost 2 bases and 9 bases, there was a span of 14 bases. Germline V gives CDR1 GTSNPN, CDR2 SVGIG (reference sequence). This CDR3 spans 13 amino acids. The CDR3 reads CAWSPRYGGIQYF. CDR3 in DNA: TGTGCCTGGAGTCCTCGATACGGGGGCATTCAGTACTTC. Combining the CDR3 with reference TRBV30 and TRBJ2-4 gives the whole variable domain SQTIHQWPATLVQPVGSPLSLECTVEGTSNPNLYWYRQAAGRGLQLLFYSVGIGQISSEVPQNLSASRPQDRQFILSSKKLLLSDSGFYLCAWSPRYGGIQYFGAGTRLSVL.

About this clone itself: This sample includes further DNA sequences coding for the same CDR3. The chain is built from TRBV5-1 and TRBJ2-2, with D perhaps assigned TRBD1 or TRBD2 (6 bases each). V was trimmed by 4 bases and J by 5 bases, leaving 15 bases between them. The CDR3 has 15 residues. Germline V gives CDR1 SGHRS, CDR2 YFSETQ. This CDR3 is CASSSGQGITGELFF. The CDR3, as DNA: TGCGCCAGCAGCAGCGGGCAGGGGATTACCGGGGAGCTGTTTTTT.

V gene TRBV7-9 combines with J gene TRBJ2-2, with D unresolved. The V gene's germline CDR1 is SEHNR and CDR2 FQNEAQ (reference sequence). The CDR3 covers 14 residues. V gave up 8 bases and J gave up 0 bases, with 10 bases separating them. CDR3: CASGAASNTGELFF. In DNA form, the CDR3 reads TGTGCCAGCGGCGCGGCTTCGAACACCGGGGAGCTGTTTTTT.

V gene TRBV30 combines with J gene TRBJ2-2; TRBD2 matches 12 bases. CDR1 is GTSNPN, CDR2 SVGIG, per germline (reference sequence). The CDR3 has 15 residues. V lost 4 bases and J lost 4; bases outside the gene matches: 4. The CDR3, as DNA: TGTGCCTGGATAGGACTAGCGGGGTTCACCGGGGAGCTGTTTTTT. It specifies CAWIGLAGFTGELFF.

The chain employs TRBV5-1 and TRBJ2-5; the match to TRBD2 covers 12 bases. There are 14 residues in the CDR3. CDR1 and CDR2 from the germline V gene are SGHRS and YFSETQ. The junction had 10 bases not matched to a gene; V was cut back by 7 bases and J by 9 bases. In nucleotides, the CDR3 is TGCGCCAGCGCACGGACTAGCGGGGTCCCGGCCCAGTACTTC. Its translation is CASARTSGVPAQYF.